Listed here are 15 T cell receptor beta chains from one sample, sequenced in a study of cytomegalovirus exposure and HLA in healthy donors. With 60 Vbeta and 13 Jbeta primers, the PCR was carried out. Sequenced by immunoSEQ multiplex PCR; TCRdb stores in-frame clones only, minus some. The top ten hold about 3% of the sample, which has about 200,000 clones, 80% to 90% seen once. Sequencing was carried out using PBMCs. These receptors all come from a man between 25 and 39 years old in good health and CMV-seronegative.

CDR3 in DNA: TGTGCCAGCAGCCAGGGGACAGGCCTGTCCATTAAAGCTTTCTTT. It translates to CASSQGTGLSIKAFF. This sequence joins TRBV5-4 and TRBJ1-1, with 8 bases matching TRBD1. The V gene's germline CDR1 is SGHNT and CDR2 YYREEE (reference sequence). This CDR3 is 15 amino acids long. Losses at the gene ends were 4 bases for V and 9 bases for J; bases not matched to a gene: 14.

V is TRBV9 and J is TRBJ2-3; 7 nucleotides agree with TRBD2. CDR1 and CDR2 from the germline V gene are SGDLS and YYNGEE. The trim removed 3 bases at V and 0 bases at J, leaving 7 bases unmatched. The CDR3 is 16 amino acids. The CDR3 region is CASSGRGGVSTDTQYF. The CDR3 DNA follows: TGTGCCAGCAGCGGCCGTGGGGGGGTCAGCACAGATACGCAGTATTTT. Supplemented by reference TRBV9 and TRBJ2-3, the full variable domain reads DSGVTQTPKHLITATGQRVTLRCSPRSGDLSVYWYQQSLDQGLQFLIQYYNGEERAKGNILERFSAQQFPDLHSELNLSSLELGDSALYFCASSGRGGVSTDTQYFGPGTRLTVL.

J is TRBJ1-1 and V is TRBV6-5; D uncertain. Germline lookup yields CDR1 MNHEY and CDR2 SVGAGI. Trimming took off 4 bases at V and 6 bases at J, with 15 bases between the two ends. The CDR3 is made up of 14 amino acids. The CDR3 DNA sequence: TGTGCCAGCAGTTTGGGCCAACGCGGGGCTGAAGCTTTCTTT. This codes for CASSLGQRGAEAFF.

This clone was found once. The V and J genes are TRBV4-1 and TRBJ2-2; D possibly corresponds to TRBD1 (5 bases). V was pared by 4 bases and J by 8 bases, with 11 bases between. This CDR3 is built from 13 residues. CDR1 and CDR2 (germline): MGHRA, YSYEKL. This CDR3 reads CASSRPGQGELFF. The CDR3, as DNA: TGCGCCAGCAGCCGCCCAGGGCAGGGGGAGCTGTTTTTT.

V usage is TRBV2 and J usage is TRBJ2-6; 7 bases are a match to TRBD2. The CDR3 totals 14 residues. Germline-derived CDR1 and CDR2 are SNHLY and FYNNEI. V lost 6 bases and J lost 4; bases outside the gene matches: 3. The DNA of the CDR3 is TGTGCCAGCAGGACTAGCCGGGGGGCCAACGTCCTGACTTTC. Its translation is CASRTSRGANVLTF.

The V gene is TRBV5-1, the J gene TRBJ2-1, with a tentative D call TRBD2 (5 bases). CDR1 is SGHRS and CDR2 is YFSETQ in the germline V gene. The CDR3 runs to 10 residues. V lost 5 bases and J lost 9, with 6 bases in between. CDR3 amino acids: CASRGSEQFF. CDR3 nucleotides: TGCGCCAGCAGGGGGAGTGAGCAGTTCTTC.

This chain uses TRBV10-1 with TRBJ2-7, with D possibly matching TRBD1 (5 bases). CDR3 length: 11 amino acids. Trimming stripped 5 bases from V and 7 bases from J, with 9 bases between. Germline values: CDR1 WNHNN, CDR2 SYGVQD (reference sequence). Written as DNA, the CDR3 is TGCGCCAGCAGTCGGGCAGGGGAGCAGTACTTC. This sequence encodes CASSRAGEQYF.

The chain is built from TRBV9 and TRBJ2-2; D perhaps matches TRBD2 (5 bases). Trimming pared 7 bases from V and 4 bases from J, leaving 20 bases between. The germline CDR1 and CDR2 sequences are SGDLS and YYNGEE. The CDR3 covers 16 residues. For the CDR3, the DNA is TGTGCCAGCGGTCCTACTTCCACGGGGTTCACCGGGGAGCTGTTTTTT. Its protein is CASGPTSTGFTGELFF. The variable domain in full, completed from reference TRBV9 and TRBJ2-2, reads DSGVTQTPKHLITATGQRVTLRCSPRSGDLSVYWYQQSLDQGLQFLIQYYNGEERAKGNILERFSAQQFPDLHSELNLSSLELGDSALYFCASGPTSTGFTGELFFGEGSRLTVL.

This chain uses TRBV6-1 with TRBJ1-6; 7 bases match TRBD1. This CDR3 spans 12 amino acids. Trimming removed 9 bases from V and 6 bases from J; junction bases left unmatched: 2. Germline CDR1 MNHNS, CDR2 SASEGT. The CDR3 region has the DNA TGTGCCAGTAACAGGGGTAATTCACCCCTCCACTTT. As protein: CASNRGNSPLHF.

This clone was seen only once. V and J are TRBV14 and TRBJ2-7; TRBD2 might be the D (5 bases). From germline, CDR1 is SGHDN and CDR2 FVKESK. V lost 5 bases and J 1 base, leaving 9 bases between the germline ends. There are 13 residues in the CDR3. CDR3 in DNA: TGTGCCAGCAGCTTCGGGATTTCCTACGAGCAGTACTTC. Translating it yields CASSFGISYEQYF.

The genes are TRBV28 and TRBJ1-6, with D perhaps matching TRBD1 (6 bases). V shed 6 bases and J shed 7 bases, with 19 bases lying between them. This CDR3 comprises 16 residues. CDR1 MDHEN and CDR2 SYDVKM come from the germline V gene. The CDR3 is CASSGPQGLGNSPLHF. CDR3 nucleotide sequence: TGTGCCAGCAGCGGCCCCCAGGGGCTTGGAAATTCACCCCTCCACTTT.

The genes are TRBV9 and TRBJ2-1; the D gene is possibly TRBD2 (7 bases). This CDR3 has 11 residues. Germline CDR1 reads SGDLS; CDR2 reads YYNGEE. V shed 3 bases and J shed 14 bases, with 12 bases lying between them. The CDR3 loop reads CASSDGGPEFF. The CDR3 nucleotides read TGTGCCAGCAGCGACGGGGGGCCAGAGTTCTTC.

The rearrangement joins TRBV4-2 to TRBJ2-5; 8 nucleotides align to TRBD2. The last part of the DNA fits TRBJ2-7 better; the J call may be wrong. The CDR3 is 17 residues long. The germline CDR1 and CDR2 sequences are LGHNA and YNFKEQ. CDR3 in DNA: TGTGCCAGCAGCCAAGAATCGGTAGCGGGGAATATCTACGAGCAGTACTTC. Residues: CASSQESVAGNIYEQYF.

The chain couples TRBV7-8 to TRBJ2-2; D is unclear. This CDR3 has 14 amino acids. Germline assignment: CDR1 SGHVS and CDR2 FQNEAQ. V was trimmed by 5 bases and J by 8 bases, leaving 15 bases between them. The CDR3 DNA reads TGTGCCAGCAGCCTGTCTCGGGTTGGGGGGGAGCTGTTTTTT. It codes for CASSLSRVGGELFF.

This clone was found a few times. This rearrangement joins TRBV4-3 to TRBJ1-1; D gene uncertain. Trimming stripped 4 bases from V and 0 bases from J, with 9 bases between. This CDR3 comprises 14 residues. Per germline, CDR1 LGHNA and CDR2 YSLEER. The CDR3: CASSPGVMNTEAFF. The CDR3 DNA sequence: TGCGCCAGCAGCCCCGGGGTAATGAACACTGAAGCTTTCTTT.